This T cell receptor beta chain was captured in a study of blood T cell repertoires in COVID-19. Whole-study context: Acute and convalescent COVID-19 specimens originated in the United States, Italy and Spain. PBMCs, B-cell-depleted T cells, or T cells provided the cDNA or gDNA that made up the material.

As handled by the study authors: Reference gene primer amplification in the assay estimated nucleated cell counts. Profiled with immunoSEQ multiplex PCR; TCRdb holds only in-frame clones, not every one. D and trimming were read from the DNA, whereas the V and J calls and clone size are those reported in that table. The profile shows 85,000 to 100,000 clones, around nine tenths of them singletons. The length of the CDR3 is 14 residues. Germline V gene sequence: CDR1 LGHDT, CDR2 YNNKEL (reference sequence). V gave up 2 bases and J gave up 4 bases, with 8 bases separating them. Source material: peripheral blood. The sequence came from a man in his 60s with acute or convalescent COVID-19. This sequence joins TRBV3-1 (or the pseudogene TRBV3-2) and TRBJ1-4, with no clear D. CDR3 residues: CASSQSGINEKLFF. CDR3 in DNA: TGTGCCAGCAGCCAATCAGGAATTAATGAAAAACTGTTTTTT.